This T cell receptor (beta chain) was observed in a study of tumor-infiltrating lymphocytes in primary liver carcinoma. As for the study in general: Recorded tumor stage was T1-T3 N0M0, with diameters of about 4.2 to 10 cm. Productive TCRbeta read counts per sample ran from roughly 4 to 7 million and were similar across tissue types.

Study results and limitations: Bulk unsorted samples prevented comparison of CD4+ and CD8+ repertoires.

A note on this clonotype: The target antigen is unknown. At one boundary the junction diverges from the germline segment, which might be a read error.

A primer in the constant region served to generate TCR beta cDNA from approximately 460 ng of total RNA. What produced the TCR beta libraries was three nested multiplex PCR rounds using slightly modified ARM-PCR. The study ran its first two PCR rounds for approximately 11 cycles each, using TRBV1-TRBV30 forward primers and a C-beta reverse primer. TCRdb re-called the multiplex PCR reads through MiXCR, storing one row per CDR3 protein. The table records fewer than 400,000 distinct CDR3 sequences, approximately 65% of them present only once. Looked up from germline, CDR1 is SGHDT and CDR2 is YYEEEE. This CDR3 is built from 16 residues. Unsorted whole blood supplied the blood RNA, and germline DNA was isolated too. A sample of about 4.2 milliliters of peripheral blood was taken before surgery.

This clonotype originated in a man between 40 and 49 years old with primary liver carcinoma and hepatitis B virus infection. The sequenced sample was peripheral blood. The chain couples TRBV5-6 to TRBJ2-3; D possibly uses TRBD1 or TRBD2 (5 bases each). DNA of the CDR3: TGTGCAAGCAGCATCTACAGGAGGCCTAGCACAGATACGCAGTATTTT. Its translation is CASSIYRRPSTDTQYF.